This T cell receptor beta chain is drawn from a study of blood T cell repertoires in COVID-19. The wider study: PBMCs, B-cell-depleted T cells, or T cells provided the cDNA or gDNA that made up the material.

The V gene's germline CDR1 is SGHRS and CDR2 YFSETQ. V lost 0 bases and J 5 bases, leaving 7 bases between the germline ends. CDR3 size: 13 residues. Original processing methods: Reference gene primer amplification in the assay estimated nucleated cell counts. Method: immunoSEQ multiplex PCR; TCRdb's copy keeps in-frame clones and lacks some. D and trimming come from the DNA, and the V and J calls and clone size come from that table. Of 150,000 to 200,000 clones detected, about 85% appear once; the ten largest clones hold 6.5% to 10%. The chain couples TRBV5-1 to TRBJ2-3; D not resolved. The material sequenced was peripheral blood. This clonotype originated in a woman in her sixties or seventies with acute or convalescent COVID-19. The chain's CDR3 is CASSLGSLDTQYF. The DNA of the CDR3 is TGCGCCAGCAGCTTGGGGAGCCTAGATACGCAGTATTTT.